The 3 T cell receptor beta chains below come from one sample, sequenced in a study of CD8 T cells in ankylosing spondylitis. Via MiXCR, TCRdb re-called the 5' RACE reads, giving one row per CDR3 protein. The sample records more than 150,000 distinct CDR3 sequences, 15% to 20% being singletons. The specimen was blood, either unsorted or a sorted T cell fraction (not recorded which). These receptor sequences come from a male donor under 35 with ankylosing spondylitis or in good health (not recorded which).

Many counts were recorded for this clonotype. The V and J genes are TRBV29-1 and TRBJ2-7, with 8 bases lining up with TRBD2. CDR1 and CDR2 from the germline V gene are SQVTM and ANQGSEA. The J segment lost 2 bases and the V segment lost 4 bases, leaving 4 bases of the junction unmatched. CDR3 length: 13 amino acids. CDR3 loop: CSVATSGAYEQYF. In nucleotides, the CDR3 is TGCAGCGTTGCCACTAGCGGAGCCTACGAGCAGTACTTC.

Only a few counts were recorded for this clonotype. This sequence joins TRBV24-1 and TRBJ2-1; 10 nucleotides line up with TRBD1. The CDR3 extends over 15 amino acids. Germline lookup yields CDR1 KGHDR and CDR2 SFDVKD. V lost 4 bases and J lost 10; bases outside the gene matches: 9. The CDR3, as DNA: TGTGCCACCAGTGAAACCGGGACAGGGGTGAAAGAGCAGTTCTTC. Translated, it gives CATSETGTGVKEQFF.

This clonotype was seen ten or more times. This CDR3 reads CATSRVFMTGHYGYTF. The DNA for the CDR3 is TGTGCCACCAGCAGAGTGTTTATGACGGGGCACTATGGCTACACCTTC. The chain combines TRBV15 with TRBJ1-2, with a weak D call TRBD1 (5 bases). V dropped 1 base and J dropped 3 bases, with 15 bases sitting between them. Germline V gives CDR1 LNHNV, CDR2 YYDKDF (reference sequence). The CDR3 spans 16 residues.